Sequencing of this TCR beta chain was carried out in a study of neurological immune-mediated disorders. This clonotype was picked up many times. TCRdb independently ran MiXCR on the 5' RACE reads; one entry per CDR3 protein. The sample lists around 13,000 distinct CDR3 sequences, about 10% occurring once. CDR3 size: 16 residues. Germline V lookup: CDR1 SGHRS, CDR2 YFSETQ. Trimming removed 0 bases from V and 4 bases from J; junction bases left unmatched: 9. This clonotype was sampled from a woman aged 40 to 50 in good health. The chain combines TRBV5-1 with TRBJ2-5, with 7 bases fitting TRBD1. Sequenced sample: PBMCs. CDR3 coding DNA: TGCGCCAGCAGCTTGGGGCGAAGCCACAGGGGAGAGACCCAGTACTTC. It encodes CASSLGRSHRGETQYF.